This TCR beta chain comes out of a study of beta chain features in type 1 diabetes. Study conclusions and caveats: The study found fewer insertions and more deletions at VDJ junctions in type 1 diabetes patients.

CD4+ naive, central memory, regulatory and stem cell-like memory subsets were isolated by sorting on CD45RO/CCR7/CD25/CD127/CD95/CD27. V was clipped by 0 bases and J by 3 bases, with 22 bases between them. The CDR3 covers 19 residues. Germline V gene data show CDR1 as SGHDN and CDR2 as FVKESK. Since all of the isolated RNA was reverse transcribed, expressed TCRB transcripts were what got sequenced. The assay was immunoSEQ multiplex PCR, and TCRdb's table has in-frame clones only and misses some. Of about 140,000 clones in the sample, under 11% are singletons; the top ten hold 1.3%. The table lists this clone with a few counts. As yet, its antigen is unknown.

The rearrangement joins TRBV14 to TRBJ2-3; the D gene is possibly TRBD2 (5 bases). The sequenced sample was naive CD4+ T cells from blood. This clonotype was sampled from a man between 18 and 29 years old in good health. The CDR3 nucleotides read TGTGCCAGCAGCCAAGATGGTGCCTTCGGGGATTGGAGGACAGATACGCAGTATTTT. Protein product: CASSQDGAFGDWRTDTQYF.